A selection of T cell receptor beta chains follows, all from one sample in a study of CD8 T cells in Susac syndrome. TCRdb used MiXCR to reprocess the immunoSEQ multiplex PCR reads, holding one entry per CDR3 protein. The sample holds around 130,000 distinct CDR3 sequences, 80% to 85% seen once. The sequenced sample was CD8+ T cells from PBMCs. These receptors all stem from a human donor with multiple sclerosis. CDR3s include the opening cysteine and the closing phenylalanine or tryptophan. D genes are given only for firm matches. Not all rows give a size; the values are once, few, many and, for expanded clones, a class.

clone size	D gene	V gene	CDR3 length	J gene	CDR3 protein	CDR3 DNA
.	.	TRBV9	16	TRBJ2-1	CASSPRLSVTYNEQFF	TGTGCCAGCAGCCCCAGACTAAGCGTTACCTACAATGAGCAGTTCTTC
.	.	TRBV2	14	TRBJ2-1	CASGRDTTYNEQFF	TGTGCCAGCGGAAGGGACACCACCTACAATGAGCAGTTCTTC
once	.	TRBV12-3/TRBV12-4	15	TRBJ1-1	CASSTPTERNTEAFF	TGTGCCAGCAGTACCCCGACGGAACGGAACACTGAAGCTTTCTTT
.	.	TRBV5-1	15	TRBJ2-5	CASSLVGSTSETQYF	TGCGCCAGCAGCTTGGTTGGATCAACTTCAGAGACCCAGTACTTC
.	.	TRBV27	11	TRBJ2-1	CASSQNNEQFF	TGTGCCAGCAGCCAGAACAATGAGCAGTTCTTC
.	.	TRBV5-1	11	TRBJ2-2	CASIENGELFF	TGCGCCAGCATTGAGAACGGGGAGCTGTTTTTT
.	.	TRBV6-2/TRBV6-3	15	TRBJ1-1	CASSQPSQGILEAFF	TGTGCCAGCAGTCAACCCTCTCAGGGGATATTAGAAGCTTTCTTT
.	TRBD1	TRBV24-1	15	TRBJ2-1	CATRARQGLSSEQFF	TGTGCCACCAGAGCTAGACAGGGGCTTTCATCGGAGCAGTTCTTC
.	.	TRBV19	13	TRBJ2-1	CASSIGGRNEQFF	TGTGCCAGTAGTATAGGGGGACGGAATGAGCAGTTCTTC
.	TRBD2	TRBV3-1	15	TRBJ2-3	CASSPSGGRVDTQYF	TGTGCCAGCAGCCCGAGCGGGGGTCGAGTGGATACGCAGTATTTT
.	TRBD1	TRBV7-9	12	TRBJ2-4	CASRRTGGIQYF	TGTGCCAGCAGAAGGACAGGGGGCATTCAGTACTTC
.	.	TRBV6-6	16	TRBJ1-2	CASSYSDVETNYGYTF	TGTGCCAGCAGTTACTCGGACGTCGAGACTAACTATGGCTACACCTTC
.	TRBD1	TRBV6-2/TRBV6-3	14	TRBJ2-2	CASSRTGFTGELFF	TGTGCCAGCAGCCGGACAGGGTTCACCGGGGAGCTGTTTTTT
.	.	TRBV7-9	14	TRBJ2-1	CASNLLQGGNEQFF	TGTGCCAGCAACCTATTACAGGGGGGGAATGAGCAGTTCTTC
.	.	TRBV4-1	18	TRBJ2-1	CASSQLISEGPIYNEQFF	TGCGCCAGCAGCCAACTTATTTCGGAGGGCCCCATTTACAATGAGCAGTTCTTC
.	.	TRBV19	15	TRBJ2-2	CASSTGQRPTGELFF	TGTGCCAGTAGTACCGGACAGAGGCCCACCGGGGAGCTGTTTTTT
.	TRBD1	TRBV7-9	14	TRBJ2-7	CASSSGTGSNEQYF	TGTGCCAGCAGCTCTGGGACAGGGAGCAACGAGCAGTACTTC
.	TRBD2	TRBV27	16	TRBJ2-2	CASSGWASGVPGELFF	TGTGCCAGCAGCGGGTGGGCTAGCGGGGTGCCCGGGGAGCTGTTTTTT
.	TRBD2	TRBV10-3	16	TRBJ2-1	CAISEPGGLAHNEQFF	TGTGCCATCAGTGAACCAGGGGGACTAGCCCACAATGAGCAGTTCTTC
.	TRBD2	TRBV6-5	16	TRBJ2-2	CASSLASGMVTGELFF	TGTGCCAGCAGTTTGGCTAGCGGGATGGTGACCGGGGAGCTGTTTTTT
.	.	TRBV14	13	TRBJ1-2	CASSWTSNYGYTF	TGTGCCAGCAGCTGGACATCTAACTATGGCTACACCTTC
few	TRBD1	TRBV4-1	14	TRBJ1-1	CASTETGYGTEAFF	TGCGCCAGTACGGAGACAGGGTACGGCACTGAAGCTTTCTTT
.	.	TRBV6-4	16	TRBJ1-2	CASSDSSDSPNYGYTF	TGTGCCAGCAGTGACTCCTCGGACAGTCCTAACTATGGCTACACCTTC
.	.	TRBV13	16	TRBJ1-2	CASSFNVGPRKDGYTF	TGTGCCAGCAGCTTTAATGTAGGCCCCCGGAAGGATGGCTACACCTTC
.	TRBD2	TRBV12-3/TRBV12-4	18	TRBJ2-5	CASRPTGTSGYTQETQYF	TGTGCCAGCAGACCAACCGGGACTAGCGGTTATACGCAAGAGACCCAGTACTTC
few	.	TRBV4-1	13	TRBJ2-3	CASSQLLTDTQYF	TGCGCCAGCAGCCAGTTACTCACAGATACGCAGTATTTT
once	TRBD2	TRBV5-4	16	TRBJ2-1	CASSSQAGGPPNEQFF	TGTGCCAGCAGCTCTCAAGCGGGAGGTCCCCCCAATGAGCAGTTCTTC